One sample yielded the 4 T cell receptor beta chains listed below, sequenced in a study of monozygotic twins with inflammatory bowel disease. TCRdb re-called the 5' RACE reads and shows each CDR3 protein once, DNA omitted. The specimen's table records 350,000 to 550,000 distinct CDR3 sequences. The specimen was blood. These receptors were collected from a human donor with ulcerative colitis or Crohn's disease, or a healthy co-twin of an affected twin (not recorded which).

The chain carries TRBV5-4 and TRBJ2-5; with no DNA, the TCRdb D assignment of TRBD2 cannot be verified. The CDR3 is 15 amino acids. The germline CDR1 and CDR2 sequences are SGHNT and YYREEE (reference sequence). The CDR3 loop is CASTLAGSGRKTQYF.

This chain connects TRBV7-9 to TRBJ1-1; as DNA is missing, the TRBD1 call by TCRdb cannot be tested. The CDR3 consists of 14 residues. CDR1 and CDR2 from the germline V gene are SEHNR and FQNEAQ (reference sequence). The CDR3 sequence is CASSLDWGNTEAFF.

V usage is TRBV5-5 and J usage is TRBJ2-7; as DNA is missing, the TRBD1 call by TCRdb cannot be tested. Looked up from germline, CDR1 is SGHKS and CDR2 is YYEKEE (reference sequence). This CDR3 has 13 amino acids. The CDR3 loop reads CASSSPPLGEQYF.

The chain uses TRBV4-1 and TRBJ2-5. CDR1 is MGHRA, CDR2 YSYEKL, per germline. This CDR3 has 11 residues. Here the CDR3 reads CASSQGGTQYF.